The 2 T cell receptor beta chains below come from one sample, sequenced in a study of blood T cell repertoires in COVID-19. Using immunoSEQ multiplex PCR, the repertoire was profiled, and TCRdb retains in-frame clones only, with some absent. Here the sample spans about 200,000 clones, 80% to 95% being singletons. The sequenced sample consisted of peripheral blood. The origin of the receptors is a man aged 55 to 69 with COVID-19, enrolled during active disease.

This sequence joins TRBV28 and TRBJ2-6; 7 bases match TRBD1. V lost 5 bases and J lost 3; bases outside the gene matches: 19. The CDR3 runs 20 residues. The germline V gene has CDR1 MDHEN and CDR2 SYDVKM. For the CDR3, the DNA is TGTGCCAGCAGTCCCCAAACGCGGACAGGTCCCCTTGGTGGGGCCAACGTCCTGACTTTC. It codes for CASSPQTRTGPLGGANVLTF.

This chain joins TRBV24-1 and TRBJ2-1; TRBD1 agrees at 9 bases. V was pared by 4 bases and J by 4 bases, with 7 bases of the junction left unmatched. The CDR3 runs to 16 residues. Germline assignment: CDR1 KGHDR and CDR2 SFDVKD. The CDR3 DNA follows: TGTGCCACCAGTGAGGGGACAGGGCGTGCATACAATGAGCAGTTCTTC. This gives the protein CATSEGTGRAYNEQFF.